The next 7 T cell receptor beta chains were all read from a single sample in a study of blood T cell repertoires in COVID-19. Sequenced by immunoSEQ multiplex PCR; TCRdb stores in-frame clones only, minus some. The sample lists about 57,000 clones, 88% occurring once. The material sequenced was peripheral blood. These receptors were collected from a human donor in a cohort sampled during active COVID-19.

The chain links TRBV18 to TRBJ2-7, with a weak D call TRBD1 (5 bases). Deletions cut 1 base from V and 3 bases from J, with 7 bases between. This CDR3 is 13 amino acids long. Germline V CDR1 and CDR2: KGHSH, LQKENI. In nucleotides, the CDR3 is TGTGCCAGCTCACCACAGGACAACTACGAGCAGTACTTC. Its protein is CASSPQDNYEQYF.

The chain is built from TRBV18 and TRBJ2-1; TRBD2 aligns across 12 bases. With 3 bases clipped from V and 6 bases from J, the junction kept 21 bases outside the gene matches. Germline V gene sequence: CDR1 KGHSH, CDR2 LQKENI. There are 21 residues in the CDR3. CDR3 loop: CASSPMTRLAGGPLNRNEQFF. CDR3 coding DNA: TGTGCCAGCTCACCCATGACTAGGCTAGCGGGAGGGCCTTTGAATCGCAATGAGCAGTTCTTC.

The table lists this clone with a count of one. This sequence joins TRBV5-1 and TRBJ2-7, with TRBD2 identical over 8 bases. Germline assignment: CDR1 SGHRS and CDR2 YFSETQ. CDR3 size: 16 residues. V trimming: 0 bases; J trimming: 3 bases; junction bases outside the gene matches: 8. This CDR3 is CASSLAGAGGGYEQYF. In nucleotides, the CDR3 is TGCGCCAGCAGCTTGGCCGGGGCGGGGGGCGGCTACGAGCAGTACTTC.

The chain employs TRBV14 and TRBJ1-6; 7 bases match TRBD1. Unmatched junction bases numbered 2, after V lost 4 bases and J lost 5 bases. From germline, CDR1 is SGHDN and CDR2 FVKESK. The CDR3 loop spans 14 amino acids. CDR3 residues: CASSPGQNNSPLHF. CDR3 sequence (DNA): TGTGCCAGCAGCCCGGGACAGAATAATTCACCCCTCCACTTT.

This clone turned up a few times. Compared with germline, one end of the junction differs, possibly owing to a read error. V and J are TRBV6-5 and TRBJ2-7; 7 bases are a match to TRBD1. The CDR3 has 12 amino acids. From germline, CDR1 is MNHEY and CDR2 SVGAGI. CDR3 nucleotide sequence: TGTGCCAGCAGATCGGGACAGCAGGAGCGGTACTTC. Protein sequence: CASRSGQQERYF.

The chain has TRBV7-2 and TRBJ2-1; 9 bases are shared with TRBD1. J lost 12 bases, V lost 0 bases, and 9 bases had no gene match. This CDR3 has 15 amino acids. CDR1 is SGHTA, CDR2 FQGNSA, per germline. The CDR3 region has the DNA TGTGCCAGCAGCTTAGCGACAGGGGGAAGGGGGGCGCAGTTCTTC. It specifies CASSLATGGRGAQFF.

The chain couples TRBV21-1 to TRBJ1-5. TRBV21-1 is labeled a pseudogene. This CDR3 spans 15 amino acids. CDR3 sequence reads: CASSKRRPLNQPQHF. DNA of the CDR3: TGTGCCAGCAGCAAACGGAGACCCCTTAATCAGCCCCAGCATTTT.